This TCR beta chain was sequenced in a study of control samples from healthy donors and cancer patients. The CDR3 runs 13 residues. The trim removed 6 bases at V and 3 bases at J, leaving 4 bases unmatched. CDR1 is SGHDN, CDR2 FVKESK, per germline. This table comes from immunoSEQ multiplex PCR, and its TCRdb copy is limited to in-frame clones, with some not included. Counted here are 80,000 to 100,000 clones, around 90% occurring once; the ten biggest clones make up 13% to 15%. The specimen was blood. The chain couples TRBV14 to TRBJ1-2; 7 bases line up with TRBD1. This sequence was found in a young man in good health. Here the CDR3 reads CASSIGQDYGYTF. In DNA, the CDR3 is TGTGCCAGCAGTATAGGACAGGACTATGGCTACACCTTC.